The rows below give T cell receptor beta chains drawn from one sample of a study of OX40 agonist ivuxolimab in advanced cancers. Sequencing used immunoSEQ multiplex PCR; TCRdb keeps in-frame clones, though not all of them. The table includes more than 75,000 clones, around 80% detected once. Sequencing used CD4+ or CD8+ T cells sorted from blood, obtained in a trial of the OX40 agonist ivuxolimab. These receptor sequences come from an adult with an advanced solid tumor such as melanoma, head and neck, liver or kidney cancer. CDR3s include the opening cysteine and the closing phenylalanine or tryptophan. D genes are given only for firm matches. Size values are once, few and many counts, or a class for expanded clones, and some rows have none.

v_call	d_call	clone_size	j_call	cdr3_aa	cdr3_nt
TRBV10-2	.	.	TRBJ2-5	CASRTGGAKTQYF	TGCGCCAGCCGTACTGGAGGGGCCAAGACCCAGTACTTC
TRBV19	.	.	TRBJ1-1	CASSIDFRHTEAFF	TGTGCCAGTAGTATAGATTTCCGGCACACTGAAGCTTTCTTT
TRBV19	.	.	TRBJ1-4	CASRPRSAGSNEKLFF	TGTGCCAGTAGGCCCCGTTCGGCGGGGTCTAATGAAAAACTGTTTTTT
TRBV4-3	.	.	TRBJ2-5	CASSQVPGKETQYF	TGCGCCAGCAGCCAAGTCCCGGGGAAAGAGACCCAGTACTTC
TRBV6-6	.	.	TRBJ2-5	CASSYHTKGETQYF	TGTGCCAGCAGTTATCACACGAAGGGAGAGACCCAGTACTTC
TRBV14	TRBD2	once	TRBJ2-3	CASSQRVAGTTDTQYF	TGTGCCAGCAGCCAACGGGTAGCGGGAACCACAGATACGCAGTATTTT
TRBV29-1	TRBD2	.	TRBJ2-5	CSVSIAGGPLQETQYF	TGCAGCGTTAGCATCGCGGGGGGGCCCTTACAAGAGACCCAGTACTTC
TRBV5-5	.	.	TRBJ2-2	CASSVGSTGELFF	TGTGCCAGCAGCGTCGGAAGTACCGGGGAGCTGTTTTTT
TRBV4-2	TRBD2	.	TRBJ2-5	CASSQELAGGPTKETQYF	TGTGCCAGCAGCCAAGAACTAGCGGGGGGTCCCACTAAAGAGACCCAGTACTTC
TRBV11-2	.	.	TRBJ2-5	CASSLSAGETQYF	TGTGCCAGCAGCCTATCCGCGGGGGAGACCCAGTACTTC
TRBV9	TRBD2	once	TRBJ2-3	CASSLGGLAGGSTDTQYF	TGTGCCAGCAGCCTAGGCGGACTAGCGGGGGGGAGCACAGATACGCAGTATTTT
TRBV28	TRBD2	.	TRBJ2-1	CASSFSGTYNEQFF	TGTGCCAGCAGTTTTAGCGGGACTTACAATGAGCAGTTCTTC
TRBV18	TRBD2	.	TRBJ2-1	CASSPAPPSGRATEQFF	TGTGCCAGCTCACCCGCCCCCCCTAGCGGGAGGGCCACCGAGCAGTTCTTC
TRBV30	.	.	TRBJ2-5	CAWSPGSGETQYF	TGTGCCTGGAGTCCCGGATCGGGGGAGACCCAGTACTTC
TRBV7-2	.	.	TRBJ2-1	CASSLGPSSYNEQFF	TGTGCCAGCAGCCTGGGCCCGAGCTCCTACAATGAGCAGTTCTTC
TRBV5-1	.	.	TRBJ1-3	CASSGQTSGNTIYF	TGCGCCAGCAGCGGACAGACCTCTGGAAACACCATATATTTT
TRBV18	.	.	TRBJ2-4	CASSLQGAKNIQYF	TGTGCCAGCTCACTCCAGGGGGCCAAAAACATTCAGTACTTC
TRBV6-5	.	.	TRBJ2-1	CASSLGVAVSYNEQFF	TGTGCCAGCAGTTTGGGAGTAGCAGTCTCCTACAATGAGCAGTTCTTC
TRBV27	TRBD2	.	TRBJ2-1	CASSLSVLAGGNNEQFF	TGTGCCAGCAGTTTATCGGTACTAGCGGGGGGTAACAATGAGCAGTTCTTC
TRBV9	TRBD1	once	TRBJ1-1	CASRAGTGGVGTEAFF	TGTGCCAGCAGAGCGGGGACAGGGGGCGTGGGAACTGAAGCTTTCTTT
TRBV11-1	.	.	TRBJ1-5	CASSLLEDQPQHF	TGTGCCAGCAGCTTACTGGAGGATCAGCCCCAGCATTTT
TRBV30	.	.	TRBJ1-2	CAWSGIDRKSNYGYTF	TGTGCCTGGAGTGGGATCGACAGAAAATCTAACTATGGCTACACCTTC
TRBV19	TRBD1	.	TRBJ2-7	CASYPSGGPRAEDWYEQYF	TGTGCCAGTTATCCCTCAGGGGGCCCTAGGGCAGAGGACTGGTACGAGCAGTACTTC
TRBV2	TRBD2	few	TRBJ2-3	CAIARASGGTDTQYF	TGTGCCATCGCCCGGGCTAGCGGGGGCACAGATACGCAGTATTTT
TRBV15	.	.	TRBJ1-2	CATSRDDRGGYTF	TGTGCCACCAGCAGAGATGATAGGGGTGGCTACACCTTC
TRBV9	.	once	TRBJ1-2	CASRGGANYGYTF	TGTGCCAGCAGGGGTGGTGCTAACTATGGCTACACCTTC
TRBV19	TRBD1	once	TRBJ1-5	CASDRRQGWLSNQPQHF	TGTGCCAGTGATAGGCGACAGGGTTGGCTTAGCAATCAGCCCCAGCATTTT
TRBV4-3	.	once	TRBJ2-1	CASSQGAGGSYNEQFF	TGCGCCAGCAGCCAAGGGGCAGGGGGGTCCTACAATGAGCAGTTCTTC
TRBV28	.	.	TRBJ1-3	CASSLSAGNTIYF	TGTGCCAGCAGTTTATCCGCTGGAAACACCATATATTTT
TRBV19	TRBD2	.	TRBJ2-7	CASSKGLAGDEQYF	TGTGCCAGTAGTAAGGGACTAGCGGGAGACGAGCAGTACTTC
TRBV28	.	.	TRBJ2-7	CASSLTGGPSYEQYF	TGTGCCAGCAGTTTAACCGGGGGCCCCTCCTACGAGCAGTACTTC
TRBV28	.	.	TRBJ1-1	CASSLGWGLNTEAFF	TGTGCCAGCAGTTTAGGGTGGGGCTTAAACACTGAAGCTTTCTTT
TRBV11-2	.	.	TRBJ2-1	CASSLGSTLGGELF	TGTGCCAGCAGCTTAGGCTCTACTCTAGGCGGAGAGCTCTTC
TRBV5-4	.	.	TRBJ2-5	CASSRGRQGETQYF	TGTGCCAGCAGCCGTGGCAGACAAGGAGAGACCCAGTACTTC
TRBV5-6	.	.	TRBJ2-4	CASSPTGAKNIQYF	TGTGCCAGCAGCCCGACGGGGGCCAAAAACATTCAGTACTTC
TRBV9	.	.	TRBJ2-3	CASSPRLATSTDTQYF	TGTGCCAGCAGCCCCCGGCTAGCGACTAGCACAGATACGCAGTATTTT
TRBV7-8	.	.	TRBJ1-6	CASSLDLKVGSPLHF	TGTGCCAGCAGCTTAGACCTAAAGGTCGGTTCACCCCTCCACTTT
TRBV2	.	.	TRBJ1-1	CASSDTLNTEAFF	TGTGCCAGCAGTGACACATTGAACACTGAAGCTTTCTTT
TRBV19	.	.	TRBJ1-1	CASSMSSFRAANTEAFF	TGTGCCAGTAGTATGTCTTCTTTCCGGGCAGCGAACACTGAAGCTTTCTTT
TRBV7-9	.	.	TRBJ2-1	CASGEGAYNEQFF	TGTGCCAGCGGGGAGGGGGCCTACAATGAGCAGTTCTTC
TRBV28	.	.	TRBJ1-1	CASTRMRNTEAFF	TGTGCCAGTACCCGGATGCGTAACACTGAAGCTTTCTTT
TRBV18	.	few	TRBJ2-7	CASSATGGGFDEQYF	TGTGCCAGCTCAGCTACAGGGGGGGGCTTTGACGAGCAGTACTTC
TRBV2	.	few	TRBJ2-7	CASSGPEQYF	TGTGCCAGCAGTGGTCCCGAGCAGTACTTC
TRBV2	.	.	TRBJ1-2	CASSDLDSPRYGYTF	TGTGCCAGCAGTGACCTGGACAGCCCTAGGTATGGCTACACCTTC
TRBV5-1	.	.	TRBJ1-5	CASSLQGNSNQPQHF	TGCGCCAGCAGCTTACAGGGCAATAGCAATCAGCCCCAGCATTTT
TRBV7-2	.	.	TRBJ2-7	CASSRTGQVTYEQYF	TGTGCCAGCAGCCGAACGGGGCAGGTCACATACGAGCAGTACTTC
TRBV7-2	.	.	TRBJ2-5	CASSFAGARETQYF	TGTGCCAGCAGCTTCGCGGGGGCTCGGGAGACCCAGTACTTC
TRBV2	.	.	TRBJ1-5	CASSVRSVEVQPQHF	TGTGCCAGCAGTGTTAGGTCGGTGGAGGTTCAGCCCCAGCATTTT
TRBV18	TRBD1	.	TRBJ2-5	CASSLGQSETQYF	TGTGCCAGCTCACTGGGACAGTCGGAGACCCAGTACTTC
TRBV7-3	.	.	TRBJ2-3	CASSLIHPDTQYF	TGTGCCAGCAGCTTAATTCACCCAGATACGCAGTATTTT
TRBV5-3	.	.	TRBJ2-6	CARSLVGNSGANVLTF	TGTGCCAGAAGCTTGGTGGGGAACTCTGGGGCCAACGTCCTGACTTTC
TRBV25-1	.	.	TRBJ2-4	CASTPPQGGGIQYF	TGTGCCAGCACCCCACCCCAGGGAGGGGGCATTCAGTACTTC
TRBV29-1	TRBD2	.	TRBJ2-1	CSGRAGGGTEQFF	TGCAGCGGGCGTGCGGGAGGGGGTACTGAGCAGTTCTTC
TRBV18	TRBD2	.	TRBJ2-5	CASSGLAGEETQYF	TGTGCCAGCTCAGGACTAGCGGGAGAAGAGACCCAGTACTTC
TRBV5-6	.	.	TRBJ1-2	CASSLSPTDLYGYTF	TGTGCCAGCAGCCTATCTCCGACAGACCTCTATGGCTACACCTTC